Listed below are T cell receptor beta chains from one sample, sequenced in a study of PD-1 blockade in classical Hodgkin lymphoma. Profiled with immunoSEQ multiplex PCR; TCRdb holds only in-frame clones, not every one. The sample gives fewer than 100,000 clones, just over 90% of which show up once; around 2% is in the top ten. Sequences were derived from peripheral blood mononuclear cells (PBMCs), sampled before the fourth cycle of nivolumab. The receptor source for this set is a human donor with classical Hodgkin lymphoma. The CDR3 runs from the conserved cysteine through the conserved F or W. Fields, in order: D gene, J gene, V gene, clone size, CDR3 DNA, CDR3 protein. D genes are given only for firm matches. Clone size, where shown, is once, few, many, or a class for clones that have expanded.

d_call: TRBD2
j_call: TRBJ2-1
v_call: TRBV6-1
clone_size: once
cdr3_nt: TGTGCCAGCAGTGAAGCGAGACTAGCGGGAAGAGATGAGCAGTTCTTC
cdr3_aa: CASSEARLAGRDEQFF

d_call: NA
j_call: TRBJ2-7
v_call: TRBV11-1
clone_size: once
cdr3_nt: TGTGCCAGCAGCTTACTAGGATCCACCTACGAGCAGTACTTC
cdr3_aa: CASSLLGSTYEQYF

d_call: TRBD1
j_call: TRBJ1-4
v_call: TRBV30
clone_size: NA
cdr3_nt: TGTGCCTGGAGTAGGGGGCTGGGTGAAAAACTGTTTTTT
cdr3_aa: CAWSRGLGEKLFF

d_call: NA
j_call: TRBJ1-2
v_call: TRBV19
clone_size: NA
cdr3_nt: TGTGCCAGTAGTATGGGCCTTAGTGGCTACACCTTC
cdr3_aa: CASSMGLSGYTF

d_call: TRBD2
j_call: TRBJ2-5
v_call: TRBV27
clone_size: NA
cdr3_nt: TGTGCCAGCAGTTTCATTAGCGGGGTAGTTCAAGAGACCCAGTACTTC
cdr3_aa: CASSFISGVVQETQYF

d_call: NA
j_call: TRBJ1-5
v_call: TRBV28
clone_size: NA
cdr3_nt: TGTGCCAGCAGTTTACACGTGTCACTCGGCAATCAGCCCCAGCATTTT
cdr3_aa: CASSLHVSLGNQPQHF

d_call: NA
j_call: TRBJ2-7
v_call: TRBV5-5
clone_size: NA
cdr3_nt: TGTGCCAGCAGCTTGGGCTTCAGTACCTACGAGCAGTACTTC
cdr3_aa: CASSLGFSTYEQYF

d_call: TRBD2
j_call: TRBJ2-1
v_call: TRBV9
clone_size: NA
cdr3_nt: TGTGCCAGCACCCTTACCGTAGCGGGAGGCGAGCAGTTCTTC
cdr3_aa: CASTLTVAGGEQFF

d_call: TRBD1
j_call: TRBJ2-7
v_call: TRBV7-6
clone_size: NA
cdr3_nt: TGTGCCAGCAGCTTGTCCGCCCGACAGGGGTCCTACGAGCAGTACTTC
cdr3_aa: CASSLSARQGSYEQYF

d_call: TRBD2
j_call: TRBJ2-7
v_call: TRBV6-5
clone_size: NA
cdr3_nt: TGTGCCAGCAGTTACTCGAAGTGGCCTAGCGGCTACGAGCAGTACTTC
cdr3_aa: CASSYSKWPSGYEQYF

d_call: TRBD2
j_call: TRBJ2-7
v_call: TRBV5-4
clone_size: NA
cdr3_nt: TGTGCCAGCAGCTTGGTGTTTTTTCCTAGCGGGACCTACGAGCAGTACTTC
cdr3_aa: CASSLVFFPSGTYEQYF

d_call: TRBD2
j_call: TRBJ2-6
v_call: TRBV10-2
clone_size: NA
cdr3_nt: TGCGCCAGCAGTGAGCGGGGGGTGTCTGGGGCCAACGTCCTGACTTTC
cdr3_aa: CASSERGVSGANVLTF

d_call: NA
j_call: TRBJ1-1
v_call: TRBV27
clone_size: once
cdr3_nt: TGTGCCAGCAGTTTGTATAGTTCCACTGAAGCTTTCTTT
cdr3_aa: CASSLYSSTEAFF

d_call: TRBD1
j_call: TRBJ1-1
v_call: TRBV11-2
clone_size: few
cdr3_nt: TGTGCCAGCAGCGTCCCAGGGGGCGGATTTAGGACTGAAGCTTTCTTT
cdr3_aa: CASSVPGGGFRTEAFF

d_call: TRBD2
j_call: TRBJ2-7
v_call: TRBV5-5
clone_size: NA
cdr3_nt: TGTGCCAGCAGCTTATCGACTAGCGGGAGCTACGAGCAGTACTTC
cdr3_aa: CASSLSTSGSYEQYF

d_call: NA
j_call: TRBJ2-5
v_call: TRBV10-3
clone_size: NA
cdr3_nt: TGTGCCTCCTGGGACACCCAACATCGGACCCAGTACTTC
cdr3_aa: CASWDTQHRTQYF

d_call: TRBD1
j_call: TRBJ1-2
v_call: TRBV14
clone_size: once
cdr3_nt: TGTGCCAGCAGCCAAACAAAACGCCGACCTCTATTGCGGGACAGGACCTATGGCTACACCTTC
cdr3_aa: CASSQTKRRPLLRDRTYGYTF

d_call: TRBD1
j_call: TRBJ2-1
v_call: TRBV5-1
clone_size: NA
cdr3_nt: TGCGCCAGCAGCCCCGGGACAGGGGAGTACAATGAGCAGTTCTTC
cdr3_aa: CASSPGTGEYNEQFF

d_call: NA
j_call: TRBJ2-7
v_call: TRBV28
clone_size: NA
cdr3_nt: TGTGCCAGCAGTTTGTTCGTAAACCCCTACGAGCAGTACTTC
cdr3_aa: CASSLFVNPYEQYF

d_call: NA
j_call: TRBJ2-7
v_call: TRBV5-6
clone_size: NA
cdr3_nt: TGTGCCAGCAGTTCGACGGTGCCCTACGAGCAGTACTTC
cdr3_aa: CASSSTVPYEQYF

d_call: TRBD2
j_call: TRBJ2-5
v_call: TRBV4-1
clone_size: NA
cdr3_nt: TGCGCCAGCAGCCAAGATAGGGCTAGCGGGAGACGTTCCGAAGAGACCCAGTACTTC
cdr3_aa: CASSQDRASGRRSEETQYF

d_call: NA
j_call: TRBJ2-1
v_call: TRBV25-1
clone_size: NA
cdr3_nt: TGTGCCAGCAGACACAATGAGCAGTTCTTC
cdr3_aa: CASRHNEQFF

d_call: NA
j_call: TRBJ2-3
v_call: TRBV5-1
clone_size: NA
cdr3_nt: TGCGCCAGCAGCTTCGGGACGGACACAGATACGCAGTATTTT
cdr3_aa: CASSFGTDTDTQYF

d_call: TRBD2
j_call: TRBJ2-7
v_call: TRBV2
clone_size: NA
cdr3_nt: TGTGCCAGCGGGGCTAGCGGGATCTACGAGCAGTACTTC
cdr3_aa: CASGASGIYEQYF

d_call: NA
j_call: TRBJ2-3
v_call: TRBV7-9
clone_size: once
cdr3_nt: TGTGCCAGCAGCTTTCCACTAGAAGGGGGCACAGATACGCAGTATTTT
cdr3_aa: CASSFPLEGGTDTQYF

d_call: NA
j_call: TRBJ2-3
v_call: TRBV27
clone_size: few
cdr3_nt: TGTGCCAGCAGTTTAGGTGTTACAGATACGCAGTATTTT
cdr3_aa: CASSLGVTDTQYF

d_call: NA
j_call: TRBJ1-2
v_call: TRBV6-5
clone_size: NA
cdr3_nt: TGTGCCAGCAGCCAGGGTTGGAATGGCTACACCTTC
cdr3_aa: CASSQGWNGYTF

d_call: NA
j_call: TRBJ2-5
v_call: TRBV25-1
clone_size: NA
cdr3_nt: TGTGCCAGCAGTGTAGCCGAGCAAGAGACCCAGTACTTC
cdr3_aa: CASSVAEQETQYF

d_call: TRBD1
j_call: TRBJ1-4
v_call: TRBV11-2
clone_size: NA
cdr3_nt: TGTGCCAGCAGCTTAGTCAGGGGGCGTGAAAAACTGTTTTTT
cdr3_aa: CASSLVRGREKLFF

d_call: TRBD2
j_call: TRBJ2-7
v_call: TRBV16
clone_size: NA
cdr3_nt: TGTGCCAGCAGCCCATCAAGGGACTACTCCTACGAGCAGTACTTC
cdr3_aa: CASSPSRDYSYEQYF

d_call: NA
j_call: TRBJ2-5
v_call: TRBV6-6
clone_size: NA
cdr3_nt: TGTGCCAGCACCCAGAACTCGGGAGAGACCCAGTACTTC
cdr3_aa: CASTQNSGETQYF

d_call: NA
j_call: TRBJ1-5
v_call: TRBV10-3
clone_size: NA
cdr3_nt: TGTGCCATCAGTGATTTGGGTTCTGGCAATCAGCCCCAGCATTTT
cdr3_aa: CAISDLGSGNQPQHF

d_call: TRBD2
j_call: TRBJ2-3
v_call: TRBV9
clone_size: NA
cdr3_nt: TGTGCCAGCAGCGAGGGACTAGCGGGAGTCGCGCAGTATTTT
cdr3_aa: CASSEGLAGVAQYF

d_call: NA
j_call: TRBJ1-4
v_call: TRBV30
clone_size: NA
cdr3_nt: TGTGCCTGGAGTGAAACCGGGTCCAATGAAAAACTGTTTTTT
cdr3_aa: CAWSETGSNEKLFF

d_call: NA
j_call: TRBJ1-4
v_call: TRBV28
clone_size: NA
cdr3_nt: TGTGCCAGCTCCCCCGTCGGGGGTTACGAAAAACTGTTTTTT
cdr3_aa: CASSPVGGYEKLFF

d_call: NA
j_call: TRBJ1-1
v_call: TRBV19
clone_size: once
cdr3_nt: TGTGCCAGTGGGGAAACAAGGAACACTGAAGCTTTCTTT
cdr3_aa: CASGETRNTEAFF

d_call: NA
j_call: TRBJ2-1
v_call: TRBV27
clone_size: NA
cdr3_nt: TGTGCCAGCAGTTCCTTCGGTGCCGGGAATGAGCAGTTCTTC
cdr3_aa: CASSSFGAGNEQFF

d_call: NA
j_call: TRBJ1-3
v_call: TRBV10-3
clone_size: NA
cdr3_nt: TGTGCCATCAGTGAGTCGACACCCTCTGGAAACACCATATATTTT
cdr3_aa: CAISESTPSGNTIYF

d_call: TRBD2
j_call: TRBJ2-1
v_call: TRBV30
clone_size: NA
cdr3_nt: TGTGCTACCTCCCGCGGGGGGGACTATTGGAATGAGCAGTTCTTC
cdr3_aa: CATSRGGDYWNEQFF

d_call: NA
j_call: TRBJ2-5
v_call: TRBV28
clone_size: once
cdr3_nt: TGTGCCAGCACCCCTGGTGGCAGGGCCCAAGAGACCCAGTACTTC
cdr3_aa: CASTPGGRAQETQYF

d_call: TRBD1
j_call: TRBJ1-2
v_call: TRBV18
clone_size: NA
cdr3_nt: TGTGCCAGCTCGCCTTTACAGGGGGCAAGATATGGCTACACCTTC
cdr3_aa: CASSPLQGARYGYTF

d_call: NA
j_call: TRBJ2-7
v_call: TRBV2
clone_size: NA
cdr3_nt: TGTGCCAGATTACAGGGTCGGGAGCAGTACTTC
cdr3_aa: CARLQGREQYF

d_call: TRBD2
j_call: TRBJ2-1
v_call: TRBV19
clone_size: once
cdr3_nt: TGTGCCAGTAGTCTCCCGGGACTAGCGGTGTACAATGAGCAGTTCTTC
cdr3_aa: CASSLPGLAVYNEQFF

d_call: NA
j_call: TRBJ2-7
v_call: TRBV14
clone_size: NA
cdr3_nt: TGTGCCAGCAGCCAAGAGACATTATCCTACGAGCAGTACTTC
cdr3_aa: CASSQETLSYEQYF

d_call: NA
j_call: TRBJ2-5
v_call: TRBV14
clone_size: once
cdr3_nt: TGTGCCAGCAGCCGTGTGGCGGGACAAGAGACCCAGTACTTC
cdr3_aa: CASSRVAGQETQYF

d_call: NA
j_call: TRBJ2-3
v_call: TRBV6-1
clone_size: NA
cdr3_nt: TGTGCCAGCAGTGAATGGGGCAGGGTATTACCAACCTGGGGTACAGATACGCAGTATTTT
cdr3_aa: CASSEWGRVLPTWGTDTQYF

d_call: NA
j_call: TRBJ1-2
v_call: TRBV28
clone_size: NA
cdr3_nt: TGTGCCAGCAGTTTGACGGCGAACTATGGCTACACCTTC
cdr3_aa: CASSLTANYGYTF

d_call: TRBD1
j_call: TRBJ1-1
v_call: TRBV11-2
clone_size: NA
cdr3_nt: TGTGCCAGCAGCTTAAAATTGGGGCCAGGGGGTTTTCTCCTTGAAGCTTTCTTT
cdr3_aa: CASSLKLGPGGFLLEAFF

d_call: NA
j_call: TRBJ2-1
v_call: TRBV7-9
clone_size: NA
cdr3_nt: TGTGCCAGCAGCTTAGTTCCGGGGGCTAGGAATGAGCAGTTCTTC
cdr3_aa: CASSLVPGARNEQFF

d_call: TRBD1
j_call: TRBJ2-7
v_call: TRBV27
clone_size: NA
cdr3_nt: TGTGCCAGCAGTCTATTCCCCCCGACAGGGGGCTACGAGCAGTACTTC
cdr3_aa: CASSLFPPTGGYEQYF